This section outlines one T cell receptor beta chain sequence together with its context. The data stem from a study of blood T cell repertoires in COVID-19. Measured with immunoSEQ multiplex PCR; TCRdb has only the in-frame clones, and not every one. The sample records about 200,000 clones, about 82% being singletons. This sequence was found in a man in his forties or fifties with acute COVID-19. The material sequenced was PBMCs or T cells enriched from blood (not recorded which).

This CDR3 reads CASSQAVGAGTEAFF. The CDR3 DNA follows: TGTGCCAGCAGCCAAGCGGTGGGGGCAGGCACTGAAGCTTTCTTT. The chain combines TRBV3-1 (or the pseudogene TRBV3-2) with TRBJ1-1, with D maybe TRBD1 (6 bases). The length of the CDR3 is 15 residues. V dropped 1 base and J dropped 4 bases, with 13 bases sitting between them. Germline values: CDR1 LGHDT, CDR2 YNNKEL (reference sequence).